Described below is a single TCR beta chain sequence and its context. Its matching antigen is unknown. The data originate from a study of human CD8 memory T cell subsets. Points from the study as a whole: The authors found that stem-like memory and precursor exhausted T cell repertoires overlapped minimally. Stem-like memory T cell repertoires seemed more diverse than precursor exhausted ones by Chao1 estimates.

TPEX denoted exhausted-like, CCR7+ PD-1+ TIGIT+ early memory CD8+ T cells. Isolation of the PBMC, which involved density gradient separation, used buffy coats from healthy donors. CDR3 length equals 14 residues. CDR1 is MDHEN, CDR2 SYDVKM, per germline. Scientists made TCR beta libraries using UMI-labeled 5' RACE. Authors' data handling: Whatever TCR beta library was examined, it held from about 3,000 up to 18,000 functional CDR3 beta clonotypes. No DNA is given; TCRdb re-called the 5' RACE reads and lists each CDR3 protein once. These V and J calls derive from TCRdb rather than the authors' analysis. The sample has thousands of distinct CDR3 sequences.

The chain is built from TRBV28 and TRBJ2-5; TCRdb returns TRBD1, unconfirmable since there is no DNA. The specimen was CD8+ T cells from PBMCs. This TCR derives from a human donor in good health. This CDR3 is CASSFPGGVGTQYF.